These T cell receptor beta chains were read from a single sample in a study of cytomegalovirus exposure and HLA in healthy donors. Profiled with immunoSEQ multiplex PCR; TCRdb holds only in-frame clones, not every one. Here the sample spans 140,000 to 150,000 clones, more than 70% being singletons. Material: PBMCs. Source of these receptors: a woman aged 40-49 years in good health and CMV-seronegative. CDR3s include the opening cysteine and the closing phenylalanine or tryptophan. A D gene is named only where the DNA matches it firmly. The size field is filled for only some rows; it gives once, few, many or a size class.

NA	TRBJ2-7	TRBV5-6	NA	CASSFDRAYEQYF	TGTGCCAGCAGCTTTGACAGAGCCTACGAGCAGTACTTC
NA	TRBJ2-1	TRBV15	TRBD2	CATSRGLAGGPREQFF	TGTGCCACCAGCAGGGGTCTAGCGGGGGGCCCTAGGGAGCAGTTCTTC
NA	TRBJ1-1	TRBV6-6	TRBD1	CASSYSTGLAAEAFF	TGTGCCAGCAGTTACTCGACAGGGTTAGCTGCTGAAGCTTTCTTT
NA	TRBJ1-1	TRBV7-9	TRBD1	CASSLGWGRGTEAFF	TGTGCCAGCAGCTTAGGATGGGGCAGGGGGACTGAAGCTTTCTTT
once	TRBJ1-4	TRBV11-2	NA	CASSWRATNEKLFF	TGTGCCAGCAGCTGGAGGGCAACTAATGAAAAACTGTTTTTT
NA	TRBJ1-1	TRBV5-5	NA	CASIRDRSLNTEAFF	TGTGCCAGCATCCGAGACAGGTCCCTGAACACTGAAGCTTTCTTT
NA	TRBJ2-7	TRBV7-7	TRBD1	CASSPGTGPELEQYF	TGTGCCAGCAGCCCAGGGACAGGCCCAGAACTCGAGCAGTACTTC
NA	TRBJ2-7	TRBV18	TRBD2	CASSPQGASGRDEQYF	TGTGCCAGCTCCCCCCAGGGGGCTAGCGGGAGGGACGAGCAGTACTTC
NA	TRBJ2-3	TRBV7-6	NA	CASSLDAAGDTQYF	TGTGCCAGCAGCTTAGACGCGGCCGGGGATACGCAGTATTTT
NA	TRBJ2-2	TRBV25-1	NA	CASRSSGDTGELFF	TGTGCCAGCAGATCCTCAGGGGACACCGGGGAGCTGTTTTTT
NA	TRBJ2-7	TRBV5-1	TRBD2	CASSQLSVSGRGQYF	TGCGCCAGCAGCCAGTTAAGCGTTAGCGGGAGAGGGCAGTACTTC
NA	TRBJ1-6	TRBV10-3	NA	CAISETEYYSPLHF	TGTGCCATCAGTGAGACAGAATATTATTCACCCCTCCACTTT
NA	TRBJ2-3	TRBV27	TRBD2	CASSLSLAGVSAGNDTQYF	TGTGCCAGCAGTTTATCACTAGCGGGAGTATCTGCGGGGAACGATACGCAGTATTTT
few	TRBJ1-6	TRBV25-1	NA	CASKRQTHTFYNSPLHF	TGTGCCAGCAAAAGGCAGACTCATACCTTTTATAATTCACCCCTCCACTTT
NA	TRBJ2-7	TRBV7-7	TRBD2	CASSRTSGRAQEQYF	TGTGCCAGCAGTCGAACTAGCGGGAGGGCGCAGGAGCAGTACTTC
NA	TRBJ2-3	TRBV9	NA	CASSRLTGTPSAQYF	TGTGCCAGCAGCCGGTTGACCGGGACTCCATCTGCGCAGTATTTT
NA	TRBJ1-1	TRBV6-1	NA	CASSEQVVGSSHTEAFF	TGTGCCAGCAGTGAACAGGTTGTTGGGTCTTCTCACACTGAAGCTTTCTTT
NA	TRBJ1-2	TRBV9	TRBD1	CASSFSTGGLYGYTF	TGTGCCAGCAGCTTCTCGACAGGGGGACTCTATGGCTACACCTTC
NA	TRBJ2-1	TRBV9	TRBD2	CASSGGALAGVYNEQFF	TGTGCCAGCAGCGGGGGGGCACTAGCGGGAGTATACAATGAGCAGTTCTTC
few	TRBJ2-3	TRBV5-6	NA	CASSIPTGPPTDTQYF	TGTGCCAGCAGCATTCCGACAGGTCCCCCCACAGATACGCAGTATTTT
NA	TRBJ2-1	TRBV5-5	TRBD2	CASSGLSYNEQFF	TGTGCCAGTTCGGGACTAAGTTACAATGAGCAGTTCTTC
few	TRBJ1-3	TRBV5-1	NA	CASSLGLSGNTIYF	TGCGCCAGCAGCTTGGGACTGTCTGGAAACACCATATATTTT
NA	TRBJ1-2	TRBV10-3	NA	CAITRENGYTF	TGTGCCATCACTAGGGAGAATGGCTACACCTTC
NA	TRBJ1-1	TRBV5-4	NA	CASTPKGGNTEAFF	TGTGCCAGCACCCCCAAGGGAGGGAACACTGAAGCTTTCTTT
NA	TRBJ1-5	TRBV5-1	TRBD1	CASSQGQGANQPQHF	TGCGCCAGCAGTCAGGGACAGGGGGCCAATCAGCCCCAGCATTTT
NA	TRBJ1-6	TRBV7-8	NA	CASSLYSVSPLHF	TGTGCCAGCAGCTTATATTCGGTCTCACCCCTCCACTTT
NA	TRBJ1-2	TRBV28	TRBD1	CASSSSNEQGSYGYTF	TGTGCCAGCAGTTCCTCGAACGAACAGGGGAGCTATGGCTACACCTTC
once	TRBJ1-5	TRBV10-2	TRBD1	CASTSPGTGVNQPQHF	TGCGCCAGCACCAGCCCCGGGACAGGGGTCAATCAGCCCCAGCATTTT
few	TRBJ1-1	TRBV14	NA	CASSQNGFLNTEAFF	TGTGCCAGCAGCCAAAACGGGTTTTTGAACACTGAAGCTTTCTTT
NA	TRBJ1-6	TRBV6-1	NA	CASSEGDTRSSYNSPLHF	TGTGCCAGCAGTGAAGGGGACACAAGGAGCTCCTATAATTCACCCCTCCACTTT
NA	TRBJ2-2	TRBV19	NA	CASSIQLVEAGELFF	TGTGCCAGTAGTATCCAACTAGTGGAGGCCGGGGAGCTGTTTTTT
NA	TRBJ1-5	TRBV7-9	TRBD1	CASSPTGGGNQPQHF	TGTGCCAGCAGCCCTACAGGGGGCGGCAATCAGCCCCAGCATTTT
NA	TRBJ2-1	TRBV27	TRBD2	CASSLSALAGPNEQFF	TGTGCCAGCAGTTTAAGTGCGCTAGCGGGCCCCAATGAGCAGTTCTTC
NA	TRBJ2-3	TRBV4-1	TRBD2	CASSQREGPTDTQYF	TGCGCCAGCAGCCAAAGGGAGGGTCCCACAGATACGCAGTATTTT
NA	TRBJ1-2	TRBV29-1	NA	CSVDYSYGYTF	TGCAGCGTTGATTACAGCTATGGCTACACCTTC
few	TRBJ2-3	TRBV5-1	NA	CASHNREASEDTQYF	TGCGCCAGCCACAACAGGGAAGCCTCTGAAGATACGCAGTATTTT
once	TRBJ1-4	TRBV28	TRBD1	CASSLWEHGTVNEKLFF	TGTGCCAGCAGTTTATGGGAACACGGGACAGTTAATGAAAAACTGTTTTTT
few	TRBJ1-1	TRBV7-8	NA	CASSSQGEAFF	TGTGCCAGCAGCTCCCAGGGGGAAGCTTTCTTT
NA	TRBJ2-7	TRBV7-8	NA	CASSPKSSYEQYF	TGTGCCAGCAGCCCGAAGAGCTCCTACGAGCAGTACTTC
NA	TRBJ2-5	TRBV27	TRBD2	CASSSSPGGVETQYF	TGTGCCAGCAGTTCGTCTCCCGGGGGGGTAGAGACCCAGTACTTC
NA	TRBJ2-7	TRBV11-2	NA	CASSLPPGHKAYEQYF	TGTGCCAGCAGCTTACCGCCGGGACACAAAGCCTACGAGCAGTACTTC
NA	TRBJ1-1	TRBV6-5	NA	CASSYSSRGNTEAFF	TGTGCCAGCAGTTACTCGAGCAGGGGGAACACTGAAGCTTTCTTT
NA	TRBJ2-5	TRBV6-1	TRBD1	CASAMVTGRETQYF	TGTGCCAGCGCTATGGTGACAGGGCGGGAGACCCAGTACTTC
NA	TRBJ2-7	TRBV19	NA	CASTGTVGSSYEQYF	TGTGCCAGTACCGGAACAGTCGGGAGCTCCTACGAGCAGTACTTC
NA	TRBJ2-2	TRBV6-4	TRBD1	CASSRTGGFDTGELFF	TGTGCCAGCAGCAGAACAGGGGGCTTTGACACCGGGGAGCTGTTTTTT
NA	TRBJ1-4	TRBV27	NA	CASTSGLEQKLFF	TGTGCCAGCACCTCAGGGTTAGAGCAAAAACTGTTTTTT
NA	TRBJ1-1	TRBV5-1	TRBD1	CASSLQGRNTEAFF	TGCGCCAGCAGCCTACAGGGGAGGAACACTGAAGCTTTCTTT
once	TRBJ1-1	TRBV7-9	NA	CASRPSDTEAFF	TGTGCCAGCAGGCCCTCGGACACTGAAGCTTTCTTT